This entry is about one TCR beta chain. As yet, its antigen is unknown. The germline V and J ends were trimmed by 7 bases and 5 bases, with 11 bases remaining between them. Germline V gene sequence: CDR1 MDHEN, CDR2 SYDVKM. The CDR3 has 13 amino acids. The data belong to a study of cytomegalovirus exposure and HLA in healthy donors. Study-level findings and limits: The authors later linked a missense DCLRE1C variant to TCR beta V- and J-gene trimming. Among immune exposure information, only CMV serostatus was available. While the bulk of TCR sequences proved rare, some public TCRs turned up in many donors. The study listed roughly 160 cytomegalovirus-associated TCR beta chains.

The primer mix had 60 Vbeta and 13 Jbeta primers. Clones were read by immunoSEQ multiplex PCR, and TCRdb kept only the in-frame ones, dropping some. Of 150,000 to 200,000 clones in the sample, 75% were seen once. The chain combines TRBV28 with TRBJ2-2; D gene uncertain. The sequenced sample was PBMCs. The TCR originated in a male donor in good health and CMV-seronegative. The CDR3 nucleotides are TGTGCCAGCACCTCGACTGCGACCGGGGAGCTGTTTTTT. Encoded protein: CASTSTATGELFF.